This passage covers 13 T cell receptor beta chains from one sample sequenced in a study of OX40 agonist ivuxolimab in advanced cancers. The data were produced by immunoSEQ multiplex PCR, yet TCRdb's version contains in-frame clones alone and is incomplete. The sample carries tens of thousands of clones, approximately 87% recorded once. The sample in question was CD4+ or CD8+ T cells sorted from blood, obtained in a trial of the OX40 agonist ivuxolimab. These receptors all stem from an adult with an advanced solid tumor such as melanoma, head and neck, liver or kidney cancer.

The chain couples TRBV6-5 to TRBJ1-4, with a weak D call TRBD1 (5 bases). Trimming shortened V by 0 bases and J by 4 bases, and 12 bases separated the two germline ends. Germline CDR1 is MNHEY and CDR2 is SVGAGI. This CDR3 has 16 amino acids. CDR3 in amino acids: CASSYSGGGVNEKLFF. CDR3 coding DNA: TGTGCCAGCAGTTACTCTGGCGGGGGGGTTAATGAAAAACTGTTTTTT.

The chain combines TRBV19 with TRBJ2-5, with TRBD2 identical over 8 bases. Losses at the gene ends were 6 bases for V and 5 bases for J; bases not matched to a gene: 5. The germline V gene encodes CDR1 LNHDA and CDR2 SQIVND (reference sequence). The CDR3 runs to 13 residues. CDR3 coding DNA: TGTGCCAGTAGAAGGGTAGCGGGGGAGACCCAGTACTTC. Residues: CASRRVAGETQYF.

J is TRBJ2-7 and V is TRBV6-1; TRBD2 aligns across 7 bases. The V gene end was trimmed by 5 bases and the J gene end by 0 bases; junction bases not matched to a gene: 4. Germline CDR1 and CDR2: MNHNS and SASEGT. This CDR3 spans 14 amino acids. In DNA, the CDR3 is TGTGCCAGCAGTTTCAAGCGGGACTCCTACGAGCAGTACTTC. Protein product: CASSFKRDSYEQYF.

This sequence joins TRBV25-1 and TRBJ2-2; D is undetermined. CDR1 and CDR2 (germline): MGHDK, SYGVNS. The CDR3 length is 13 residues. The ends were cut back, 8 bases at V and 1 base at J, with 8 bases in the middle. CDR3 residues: CASFGQNTGELFF. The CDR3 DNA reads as TGTGCCAGCTTCGGTCAGAACACCGGGGAGCTGTTTTTT.

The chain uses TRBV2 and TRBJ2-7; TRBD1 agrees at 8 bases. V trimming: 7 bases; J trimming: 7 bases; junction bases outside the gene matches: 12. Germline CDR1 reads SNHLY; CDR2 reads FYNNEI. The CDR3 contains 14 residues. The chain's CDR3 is CASTGAGGRGEQYF. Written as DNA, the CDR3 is TGTGCCAGCACTGGGGCAGGGGGCAGGGGGGAGCAGTACTTC. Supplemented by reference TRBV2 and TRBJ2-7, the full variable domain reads EPEVTQTPSHQVTQMGQEVILRCVPISNHLYFYWYRQILGQKVEFLVSFYNNEISEKSEIFDDQFSVERPDGSNFTLKIRSTKLEDSAMYFCASTGAGGRGEQYFGPGTRLTVT.

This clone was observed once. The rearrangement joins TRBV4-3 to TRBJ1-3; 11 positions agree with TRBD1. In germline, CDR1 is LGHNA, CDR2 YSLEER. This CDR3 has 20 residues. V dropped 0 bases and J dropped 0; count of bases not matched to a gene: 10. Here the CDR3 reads CASSQELVGQGAFSGNTIYF. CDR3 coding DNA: TGCGCCAGCAGCCAAGAGTTGGTTGGACAGGGGGCCTTCTCTGGAAACACCATATATTTT.

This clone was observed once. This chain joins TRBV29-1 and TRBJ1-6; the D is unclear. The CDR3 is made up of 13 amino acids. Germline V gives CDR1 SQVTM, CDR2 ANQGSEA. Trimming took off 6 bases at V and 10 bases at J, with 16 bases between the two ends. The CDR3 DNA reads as TGCAGCGTGGCCCCTGGGCTTGGGTCACCCCTCCACTTT. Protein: CSVAPGLGSPLHF. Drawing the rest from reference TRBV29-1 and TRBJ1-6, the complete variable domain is SAVISQKPSRDICQRGTSLTIQCQVDSQVTMMFWYRQQPGQSLTLIATANQGSEATYESGFVIDKFPISRPNLTFSTLTVSNMSPEDSSIYLCSVAPGLGSPLHFGNGTRLTVT.

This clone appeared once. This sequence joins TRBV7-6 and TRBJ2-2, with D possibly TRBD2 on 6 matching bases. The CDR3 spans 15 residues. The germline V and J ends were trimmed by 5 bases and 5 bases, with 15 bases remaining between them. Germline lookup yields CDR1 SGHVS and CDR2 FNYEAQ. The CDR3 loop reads CASSREPSRTGELFF. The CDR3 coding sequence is TGTGCCAGCAGCCGGGAGCCCTCGAGGACCGGGGAGCTGTTTTTT.

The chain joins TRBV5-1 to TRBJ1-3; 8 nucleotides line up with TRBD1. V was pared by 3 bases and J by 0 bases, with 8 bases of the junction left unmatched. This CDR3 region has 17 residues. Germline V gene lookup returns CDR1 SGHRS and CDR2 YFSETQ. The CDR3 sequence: CASSSTGQAHSGNTIYF. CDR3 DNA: TGCGCCAGCAGCTCGACGGGACAGGCCCACTCTGGAAACACCATATATTTT. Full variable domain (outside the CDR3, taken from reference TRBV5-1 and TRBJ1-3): KAGVTQTPRYLIKTRGQQVTLSCSPISGHRSVSWYQQTPGQGLQFLFEYFSETQRNKGNFPGRFSGRQFSNSRSEMNVSTLELGDSALYLCASSSTGQAHSGNTIYFGEGSWLTVV.

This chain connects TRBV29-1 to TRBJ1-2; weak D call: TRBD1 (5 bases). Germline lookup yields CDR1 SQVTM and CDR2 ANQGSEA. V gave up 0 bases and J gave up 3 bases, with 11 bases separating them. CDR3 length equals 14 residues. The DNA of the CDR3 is TGCAGCGTTGAAGATAACGGAGGGGACTATGGCTACACCTTC. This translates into CSVEDNGGDYGYTF.

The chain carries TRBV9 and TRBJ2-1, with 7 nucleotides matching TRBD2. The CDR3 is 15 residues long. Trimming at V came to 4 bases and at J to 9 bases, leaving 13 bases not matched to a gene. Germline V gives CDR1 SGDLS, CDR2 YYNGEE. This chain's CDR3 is CASSITSEVQGEQFF. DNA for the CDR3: TGTGCCAGCAGCATTACTAGCGAGGTACAAGGTGAGCAGTTCTTC. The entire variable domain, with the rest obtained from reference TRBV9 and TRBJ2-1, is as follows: DSGVTQTPKHLITATGQRVTLRCSPRSGDLSVYWYQQSLDQGLQFLIQYYNGEERAKGNILERFSAQQFPDLHSELNLSSLELGDSALYFCASSITSEVQGEQFFGPGTRLTVL.

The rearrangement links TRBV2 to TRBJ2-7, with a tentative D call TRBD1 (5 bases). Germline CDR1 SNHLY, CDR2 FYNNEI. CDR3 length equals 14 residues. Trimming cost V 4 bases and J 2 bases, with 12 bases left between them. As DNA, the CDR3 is TGTGCCAGCAGTGTTACCGACAGAACCTACGAGCAGTACTTC. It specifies CASSVTDRTYEQYF.

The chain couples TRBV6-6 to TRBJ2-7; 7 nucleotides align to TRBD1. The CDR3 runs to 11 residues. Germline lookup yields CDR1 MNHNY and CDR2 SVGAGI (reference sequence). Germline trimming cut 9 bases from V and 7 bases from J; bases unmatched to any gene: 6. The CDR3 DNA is TGTGCCAGTCGAGGGGGCGGGGAGCAGTACTTC. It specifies CASRGGGEQYF.